Here is one TCR beta chain with its context. This sample is part of a study of preoperative IRX-2 immunotherapy in early breast cancer. Measured with immunoSEQ multiplex PCR; TCRdb has only the in-frame clones, and not every one. The sample contains fewer than 25,000 clones, 70% to 90% of which appear only once. Germline assignment: CDR1 MNHEY and CDR2 SMNVEV (reference sequence). The CDR3 length is 13 residues. V was pared by 5 bases and J by 7 bases, with 14 bases between. This sample's treatment: preoperative locoregional IRX-2 cytokine immunotherapy. Samples came from a phase Ib trial of preoperative locoregional IRX-2 cytokine immunotherapy.

The sample here was tumor tissue, taken after IRX-2 immunotherapy. J is TRBJ1-2 and V is TRBV27; D may be TRBD1 (5 bases). This clonotype was obtained from a human donor with breast cancer. The CDR3 DNA reads TGTGCCAGCAGTATGGACCTCGGGGGTGGCTACACCTTC. Translation: CASSMDLGGGYTF.